The clone carrying this T cell receptor (beta chain) was detected only a few times. The antigen is undetermined. The sample is drawn from a study of CD8 T cell repertoires and HIV-1 epitope variants. Study in general: Separate wells received one of Twenty-five Gag or Nef variant peptides. Autologous T cell-negative cells served as antigen-presenting cells in equal numbers. An approximately 10-day culture received IL-2, IL-7 and IL-15 on days 3 and 7. Control wells had CMV/EBV/flu peptides, negative Ebola AY9, or no peptide.

The table came from immunoSEQ multiplex PCR; TCRdb's copy has only in-frame clones and leaves some out. The sample gives about 5,600 clones, over 55% of which show up once; over 35% is in the top ten. Trimming took 3 bases from V and 3 from J, leaving 9 bases between them. The CDR3 loop spans 13 amino acids. Germline V gene lookup returns CDR1 SEHNR and CDR2 FQNEAQ (reference sequence). The chain uses TRBV7-9 and TRBJ2-7; the D gene is possibly TRBD2 (5 bases). This sequence originates from a male donor with HIV. Specimen: cultured CD8+ T cells derived from PBMCs. CDR3: CASSLRELYEQYF. The CDR3 DNA is TGTGCCAGCAGCTTGAGGGAACTCTACGAGCAGTACTTC.